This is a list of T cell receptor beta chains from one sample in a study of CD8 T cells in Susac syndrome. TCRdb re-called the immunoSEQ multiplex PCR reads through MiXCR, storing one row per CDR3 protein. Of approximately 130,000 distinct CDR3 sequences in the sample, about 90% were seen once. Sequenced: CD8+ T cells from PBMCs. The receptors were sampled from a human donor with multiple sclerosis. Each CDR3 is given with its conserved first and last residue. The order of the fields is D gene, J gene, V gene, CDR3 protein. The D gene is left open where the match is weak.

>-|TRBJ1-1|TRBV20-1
CSARAWLRPNTEAFF
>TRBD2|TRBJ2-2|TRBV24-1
CATSDWTSGRTDGLFF
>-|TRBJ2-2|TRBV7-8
CASSFAGHGGELFF
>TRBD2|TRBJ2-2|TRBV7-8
CASSLWLAGSPVEGELFF
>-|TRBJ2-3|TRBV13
CASSYRGTDTQYF
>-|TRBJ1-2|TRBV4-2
CASSREGDGYGYTF
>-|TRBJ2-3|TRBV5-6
CASSSGATQYF
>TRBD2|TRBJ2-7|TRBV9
CASSLGAGGLSYEQYF
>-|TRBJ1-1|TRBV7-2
CASSFGTAGTEAFF
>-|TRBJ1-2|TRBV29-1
CSVVEGEGYTF
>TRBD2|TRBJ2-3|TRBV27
CASSLAGGPRDTQYF
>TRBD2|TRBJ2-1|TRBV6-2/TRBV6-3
CASSYGLGYNEQFF
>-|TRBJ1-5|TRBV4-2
CASSQAGSTDSNQPQHF
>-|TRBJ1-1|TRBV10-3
CAISPGKGEAFF